This T cell receptor (beta chain) was identified during a study of shared clonotypes between healthy human individuals (TCRdb year 2020). About the investigation overall: A couple of women and a few men aged 18 to 49 years were included in the cohort. For each donor, CD4 naive and CD4 memory were each given three plates, CD8 naive was given two plates, and CD8 memory was given one plate. The study deeply sequenced blood TCR repertoires of several healthy adults to estimate repertoire size and the extent of clonotype sharing between individuals. To increase sequencing depth and limit assay-specific biases, TCR repertoire library preparation and sequencing were carried out by different laboratories using diverse techniques. Per donor, leukapheresis produced somewhere between about 0.94 and 9 billion PBMCs. Results and caveats for the whole study, not just this receptor: Naive subsets generally had larger estimated clonotype richness than memory subsets did. Compared with non-shared clonotypes, the clonotypes found in all four sorted-subset donors had higher generation probabilities. When four donors were compared, the shared fraction of clonotypes was approximately 5% for naive CD4, 3.5% to 4% for naive CD8, more than 2% for memory CD4, and approximately 0.4% for memory CD8. Sampling was limited to blood, and TCR repertoires in tissue likely differ from TCR repertoires in blood. Because the study included only a small number of donors, the genetic and exposure-history diversity represented was limited. Incomplete sequencing was indicated by rarefaction of sorted-subset datasets, despite the large sequencing depth. Pairwise subsampling led to the expectation that sequencing depth would affect the degree of clonotype sharing among donors.

Healthy HIV-negative adults with no recently reported acute infections or vaccinations were included as donors. Every donor was a Caucasian adult residing in Nashville, Tennessee, USA. CD4+ T cells were enriched by magnetic negative selection; naive cells were then positively selected on CD45RA, and the negative fraction formed the memory subset. Blood was collected by leukapheresis, and PBMCs were isolated by Ficoll-Histopaque density gradient centrifugation and then cryopreserved in liquid nitrogen vapor phase. Purity and quantity of every magnetically sorted T cell population were checked by analytical flow cytometry. Each sorted fraction had its genomic DNA isolated and then quantified by UV absorbance on a Nanodrop 2000c. TCR CDR3 regions were amplified from genomic DNA by multiplex PCR using the deep immunoSEQ assay. Genomic DNA extracted from each cell subset was distributed evenly over all wells of several immunoSEQ 96-well plates, and each plate served as one replicate. For sorted subsets, each replicate PCR was loaded with roughly 0.2 ug genomic DNA, equivalent to some 27,000 T cell genomes. The purified libraries were quantified using a Qubit 3.0 fluorometer, sized with a Bioanalyzer 2100, and then quantified again using the KAPA Library Quantification kit. Every immunoSEQ 96-well plate was sequenced on a dedicated single-read 150-cycle Illumina NextSeq 550 flow cell. The study's own analysis went as follows. The immunoSEQ output contained only junctional sequences without quality scores, so filtering could not match that applied to full-length reads. Sequences were annotated with PyIR, a Python wrapper for IgBLAST v1.9, using IMGT germline references to assign V/J genes and CDR3. Reads were removed for weak V/J assignments (E-value above 1e-6), missing CDR3, stop codons, out-of-frame junctions, or ambiguous translated residues. V3J clonotypes were defined by identical inferred V gene, J gene, and CDR3 amino acid sequence. Percentage overlap between repertoires was computed as shared unique clonotypes divided by the size of the smaller repertoire. Repertoire richness was assessed with RTK rarefaction, the Chao1 estimator, and Recon v2.1 estimates of unobserved clonotypes. OLGA was used to compute generation probabilities for all TCRbeta clonotypes that the gDNA method yielded from a handful of donors. TCRdb mirrors the immuneACCESS table, restricted to in-frame sequences. Some clones are absent from its copies; in checked studies, under half trace to an unresolved V gene, and the reason for the others is unknown. The V and J calls and clone size are taken from that table; D and trimming were inferred from the DNA. A total of roughly 2.5 million clones appear in this sample, approximately 92% of them only once. The ten largest account for roughly 0.15% of the sample.

With respect to this clone: The antigen this receptor binds is unknown. No per-base quality is available; no much larger clone lies one base away.

The CDR3 runs 13 amino acids, cysteine and phenylalanine included. Solely the CDR3 DNA is kept, with 39 bases framed from the first base. Trimmed from V: 4 bases; trimmed from J: 3 bases; junction bases lacking a gene match: 1. CDR1 and CDR2 are read off the germline V gene as SGHAT and FQNNGV. In this chain, TRBV11-2 is recombined with TRBJ2-7, with 9 bases aligning to TRBD1. This sequence was found in a man aged 18 to 29 in good health. What was sequenced was naive CD4+ T cells sorted from blood. Sample cell subset or site, as interpreted from the label and publication: CD45RA+ positively selected. The CDR3 loop reads CASSSDRGYEQYF. The nucleotides read TGTGCCAGCAGCTCGGACAGGGGCTACGAGCAGTACTTC.